These 2 T cell receptor beta chains originate from one sample sequenced in a study of blood T cells in healthy people across ages. A sample-barcoded 5' primer and a J-beta primer mix were used in a second PCR of roughly 7 to 11 cycles. TCRdb itself ran the 5' RACE reads through MiXCR, one entry per CDR3 protein. The sample has nearly 1 million distinct CDR3 sequences, roughly 50% seen once. Sequenced: blood. Every receptor here comes from a woman aged 55-70 years in good health.

The rearrangement joins TRBV28 to TRBJ2-3, with D perhaps matching TRBD2 (5 bases). Per the germline V gene, CDR1 is MDHEN and CDR2 is SYDVKM. V was trimmed by 2 bases and J by 7 bases, leaving 19 bases between them. The CDR3 runs to 16 residues. The CDR3 is CASSLSLGSGKYTQYF. The CDR3 region has the DNA TGTGCCAGCAGTTTAAGCTTGGGGAGTGGGAAGTATACGCAGTATTTT.

V is TRBV7-6 and J is TRBJ2-5; TRBD2 agrees at 16 bases. Germline values: CDR1 SGHVS, CDR2 FNYEAQ. Trimming at V came to 1 base and at J to 7 bases, leaving 9 bases not matched to a gene. This CDR3 spans 18 amino acids. The CDR3 protein is CASSLEVTGTSGRGTQYF. CDR3 coding DNA: TGTGCCAGCAGCTTAGAGGTTACCGGGACTAGCGGGAGGGGGACCCAGTACTTC.